This record concerns one TCR beta chain sequence. Germline V CDR1 and CDR2: SGHAT, FQNNGV. Trimming at V came to 3 bases and at J to 0 bases, leaving 2 bases not matched to a gene. CDR3 length: 15 amino acids. Seattle's cohort entered during active infection and was followed longitudinally. The sample belongs to a study of blood T cell repertoires in COVID-19. The wider study: The United States, Italy and Spain were the sources of the acute and convalescent COVID-19 samples. PBMCs, B-cell-depleted T cells, or T cells provided the cDNA or gDNA that made up the material.

Assay: immunoSEQ multiplex PCR; the TCRdb copy retains only in-frame clones and omits some. The sample yields some 120,000 clones, more than 70% seen once. This clonotype was obtained from an elderly woman with COVID-19, enrolled during active disease. Sequenced: peripheral blood. The chain joins TRBV11-2 to TRBJ2-7; 10 bases map to TRBD1. The CDR3 reads CASSLGTGVSYEQYF. CDR3 DNA sequence: TGTGCCAGCAGCTTGGGGACAGGGGTCTCCTACGAGCAGTACTTC. Combining the CDR3 with reference TRBV11-2 and TRBJ2-7 gives the whole variable domain EAGVAQSPRYKIIEKRQSVAFWCNPISGHATLYWYQQILGQGPKLLIQFQNNGVVDDSQLPKDRFSAERLKGVDSTLKIQPAKLEDSAVYLCASSLGTGVSYEQYFGPGTRLTVT.